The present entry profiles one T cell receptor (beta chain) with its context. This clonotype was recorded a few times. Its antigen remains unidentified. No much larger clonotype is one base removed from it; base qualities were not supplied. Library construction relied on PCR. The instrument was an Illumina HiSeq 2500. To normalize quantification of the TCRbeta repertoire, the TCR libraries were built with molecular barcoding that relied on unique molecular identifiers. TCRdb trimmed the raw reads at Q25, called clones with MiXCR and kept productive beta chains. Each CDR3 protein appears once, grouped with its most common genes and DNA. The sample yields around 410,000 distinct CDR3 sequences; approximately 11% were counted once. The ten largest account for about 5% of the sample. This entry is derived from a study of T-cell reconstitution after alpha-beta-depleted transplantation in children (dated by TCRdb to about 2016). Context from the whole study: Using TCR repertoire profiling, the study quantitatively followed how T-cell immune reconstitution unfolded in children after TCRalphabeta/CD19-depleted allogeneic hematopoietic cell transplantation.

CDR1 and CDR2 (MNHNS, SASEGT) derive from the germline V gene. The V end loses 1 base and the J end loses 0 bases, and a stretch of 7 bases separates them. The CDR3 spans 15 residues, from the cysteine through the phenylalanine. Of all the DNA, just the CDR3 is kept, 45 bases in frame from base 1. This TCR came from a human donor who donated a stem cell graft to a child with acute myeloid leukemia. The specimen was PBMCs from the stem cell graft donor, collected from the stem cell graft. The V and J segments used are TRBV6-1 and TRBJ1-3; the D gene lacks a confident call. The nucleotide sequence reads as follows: TGTGCCAGCAGTGAAGAAGCGGGCTCTGGAAACACCATATATTTT. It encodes CASSEEAGSGNTIYF.